By its share, the clone carrying this TCR beta chain is medium-sized. Antigen specificity is unknown. cDNA was made from around 0.5 ug RNA using alpha and beta constant primers. Separate chain-specific third strand synthesis with multiplexing indices produced the alpha and beta libraries. Priming off the SP2 site generated the second strand. TCRdb used MiXCR to reprocess the 5' RACE reads, holding one entry per CDR3 protein. Of about 9,000 distinct CDR3 sequences listed, approximately 9.1% were seen once; the top ten hold 9.5% to 12%. Roughly three months, about 14 weeks, into antiretroviral therapy, follow-up blood was collected. Whole blood was used without fractionation, so all unsorted peripheral T cells were included. CDR1 is MNHEY, CDR2 SVGEGT, per germline. The CDR3 is 20 residues long. Losses at the gene ends were 6 bases for V and 1 base for J; bases not matched to a gene: 19. The record originates from a study of HIV-infected patients and healthy controls. Study-wide results and caveats: Compared with healthy controls, HIV-infected patients showed less CDR3 sharing between individuals. Significant mean usage differences between HIV-infected patients and controls involved eight alpha and eight beta V genes.

The gene calls are TRBV6-2 or TRBV6-3 and TRBJ2-4, with 9 bases that match TRBD2. The sequencing here drew on blood, taken during antiretroviral therapy. The clonotype originates from an adult with HIV infection. Here the CDR3 DNA reads TGTGCCAGCAGCTACGGCCCTAGTAGCGGGAGAGGAGGTGCCAAAAACATTCAGTACTTC. It translates to CASSYGPSSGRGGAKNIQYF.